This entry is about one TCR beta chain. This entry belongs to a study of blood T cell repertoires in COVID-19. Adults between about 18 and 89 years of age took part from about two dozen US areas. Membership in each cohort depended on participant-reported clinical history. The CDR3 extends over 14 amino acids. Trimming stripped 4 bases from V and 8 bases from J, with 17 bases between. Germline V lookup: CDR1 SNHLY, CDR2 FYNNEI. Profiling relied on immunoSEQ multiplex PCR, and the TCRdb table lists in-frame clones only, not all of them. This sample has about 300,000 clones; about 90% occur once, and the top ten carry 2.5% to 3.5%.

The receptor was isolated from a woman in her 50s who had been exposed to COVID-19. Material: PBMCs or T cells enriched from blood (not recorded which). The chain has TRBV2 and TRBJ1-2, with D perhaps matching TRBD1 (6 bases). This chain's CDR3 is CASSGEAGARGYTF. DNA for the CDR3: TGTGCCAGCAGTGGTGAGGCGGGGGCGCGGGGCTACACCTTC.